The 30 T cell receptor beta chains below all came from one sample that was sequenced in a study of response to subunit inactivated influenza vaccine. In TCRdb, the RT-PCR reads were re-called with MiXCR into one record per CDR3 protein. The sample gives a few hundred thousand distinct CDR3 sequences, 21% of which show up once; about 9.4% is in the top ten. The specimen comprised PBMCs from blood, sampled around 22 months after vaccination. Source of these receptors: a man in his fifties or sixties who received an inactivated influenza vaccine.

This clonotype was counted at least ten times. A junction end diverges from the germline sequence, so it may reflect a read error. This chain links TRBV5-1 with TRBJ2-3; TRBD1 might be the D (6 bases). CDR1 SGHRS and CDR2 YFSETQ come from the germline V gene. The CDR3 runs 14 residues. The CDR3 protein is CASSLGTSTDTQYF. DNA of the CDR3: TGTGCCAGCAGCCTCGGGACATCCACAGATACGCAGTATTTT.

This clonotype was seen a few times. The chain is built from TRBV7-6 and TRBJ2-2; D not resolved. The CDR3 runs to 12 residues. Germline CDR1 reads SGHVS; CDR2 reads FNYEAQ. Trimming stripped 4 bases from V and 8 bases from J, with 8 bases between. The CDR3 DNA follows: TGTGCCAGCAGCTCCCAAGTAGGGGAGCTGTTTTTT. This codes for CASSSQVGELFF.

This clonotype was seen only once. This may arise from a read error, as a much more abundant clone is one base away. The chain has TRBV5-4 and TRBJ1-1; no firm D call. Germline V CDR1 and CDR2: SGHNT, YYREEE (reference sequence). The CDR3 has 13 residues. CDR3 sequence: CASSLEGGTEALF. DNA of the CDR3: TGTGCCAGCAGCTTGGAGGGAGGAACTGAAGCTTTATTT.

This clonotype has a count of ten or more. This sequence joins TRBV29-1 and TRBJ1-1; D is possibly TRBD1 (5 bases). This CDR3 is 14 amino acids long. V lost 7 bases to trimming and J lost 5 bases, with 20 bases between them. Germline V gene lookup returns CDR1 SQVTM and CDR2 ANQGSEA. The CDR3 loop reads CSADPHGGRTEAFF. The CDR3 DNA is TGCAGCGCTGATCCCCATGGGGGGAGAACTGAAGCTTTCTTT.

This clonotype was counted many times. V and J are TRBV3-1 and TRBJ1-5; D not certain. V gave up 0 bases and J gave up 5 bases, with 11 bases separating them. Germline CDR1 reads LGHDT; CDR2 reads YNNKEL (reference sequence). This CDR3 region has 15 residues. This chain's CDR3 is CASSQDPDRDQPQHF. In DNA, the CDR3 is TGTGCCAGCAGCCAAGATCCGGACCGAGATCAGCCCCAGCATTTT.

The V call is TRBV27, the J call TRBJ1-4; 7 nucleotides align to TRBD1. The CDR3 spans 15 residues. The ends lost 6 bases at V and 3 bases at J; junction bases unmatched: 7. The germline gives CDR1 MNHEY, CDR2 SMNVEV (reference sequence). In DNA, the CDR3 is TGTGCCAGCAGGCCTACAGGGGTACCTAATGAAAAACTGTTTTTT. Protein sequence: CASRPTGVPNEKLFF.

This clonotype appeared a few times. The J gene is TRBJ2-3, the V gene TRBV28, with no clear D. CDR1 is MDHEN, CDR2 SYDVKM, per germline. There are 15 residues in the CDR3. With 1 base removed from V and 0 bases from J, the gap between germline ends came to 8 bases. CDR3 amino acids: CASSLYASSTDTQYF. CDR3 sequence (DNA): TGTGCCAGCAGTTTATATGCTAGTAGCACAGATACGCAGTATTTT. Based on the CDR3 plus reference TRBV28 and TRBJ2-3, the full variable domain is DVKVTQSSRYLVKRTGEKVFLECVQDMDHENMFWYRQDPGLGLRLIYFSYDVKMKEKGDIPEGYSVSREKKERFSLILESASTNQTSMYLCASSLYASSTDTQYFGPGTRLTVL.

CDR3 coding DNA: TGTGCCAGCAGCTCCCGGAGCGGAGCGAACACCGGGGAGCTGTTTTTT. It specifies CASSSRSGANTGELFF. The V gene is TRBV7-2, the J gene TRBJ2-2; a possible D gene is TRBD2 (5 bases). The V end lost 4 bases, the J end lost 0 bases, and 12 bases lay between the germline ends. Germline lookup yields CDR1 SGHTA and CDR2 FQGNSA. This CDR3 contains 16 residues.

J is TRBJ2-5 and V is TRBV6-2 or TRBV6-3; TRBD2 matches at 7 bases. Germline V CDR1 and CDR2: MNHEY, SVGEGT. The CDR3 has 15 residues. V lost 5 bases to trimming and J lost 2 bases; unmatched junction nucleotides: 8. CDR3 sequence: CASSRLALTQETQYF. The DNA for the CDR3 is TGTGCCAGCAGTAGACTAGCACTAACTCAAGAGACCCAGTACTTC.

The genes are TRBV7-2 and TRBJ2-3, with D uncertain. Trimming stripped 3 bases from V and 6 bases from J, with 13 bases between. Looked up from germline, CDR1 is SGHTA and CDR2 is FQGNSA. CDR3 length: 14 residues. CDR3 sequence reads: CASSLRLTGDTQYF. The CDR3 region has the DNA TGTGCCAGCAGCTTGAGACTCACGGGTGATACGCAGTATTTT.

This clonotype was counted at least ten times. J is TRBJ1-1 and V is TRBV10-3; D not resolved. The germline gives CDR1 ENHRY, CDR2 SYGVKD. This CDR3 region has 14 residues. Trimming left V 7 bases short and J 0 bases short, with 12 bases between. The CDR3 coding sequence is TGTGCCATCACGCGGGCAGCCGTGAACACTGAAGCTTTCTTT. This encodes CAITRAAVNTEAFF.

The CDR3 DNA is TGTGCCAGCAGCCCCAGGGCGGGGTCCTTATCCTACGAGCAGTACTTC. It is translated as CASSPRAGSLSYEQYF. The chain carries TRBV7-2 and TRBJ2-7, with D perhaps matching TRBD2 (6 bases). Germline V gives CDR1 SGHTA, CDR2 FQGNSA. The CDR3 spans 16 residues. Trimming took 5 bases from V and 1 from J, leaving 18 bases between them.

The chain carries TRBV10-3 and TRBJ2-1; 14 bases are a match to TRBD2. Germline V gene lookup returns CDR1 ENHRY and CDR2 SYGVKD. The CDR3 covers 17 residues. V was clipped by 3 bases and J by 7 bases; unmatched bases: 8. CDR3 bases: TGTGCCATCAGTGACCTCGGGACTAGCGGGAGTAAAAATGAGCAGTTCTTC. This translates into CAISDLGTSGSKNEQFF.

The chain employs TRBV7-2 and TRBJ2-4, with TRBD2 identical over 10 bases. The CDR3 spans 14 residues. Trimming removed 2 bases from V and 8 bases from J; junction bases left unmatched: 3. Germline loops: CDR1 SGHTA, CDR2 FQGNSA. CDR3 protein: CASSLKREGDIQYF. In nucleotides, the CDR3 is TGTGCCAGCAGCTTAAAGCGGGAGGGAGACATTCAGTACTTC.

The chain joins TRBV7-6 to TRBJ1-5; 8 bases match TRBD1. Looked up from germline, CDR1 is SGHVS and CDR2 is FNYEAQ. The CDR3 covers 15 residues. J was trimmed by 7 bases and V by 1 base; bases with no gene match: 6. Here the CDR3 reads CASSLGTGPTQPQHF. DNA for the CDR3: TGTGCCAGCAGCTTAGGGACAGGGCCCACCCAGCCCCAGCATTTT.

The CDR3 nucleotides read TGCGCCAGCAGCTTCGGCGGGGGTCGGCAAGAGACCCAGTACTTC. As protein: CASSFGGGRQETQYF. The chain couples TRBV5-1 to TRBJ2-5; 7 nucleotides line up with TRBD2. Per germline, CDR1 SGHRS and CDR2 YFSETQ. Trimming at V came to 2 bases and at J to 2 bases, leaving 6 bases not matched to a gene. The CDR3 is 15 amino acids.

CDR3 coding DNA: TGTGCCATCAGGGGGACTAGCGGGAAATCACTACCAATTAACACCGGGGAGCTGTTTTTT. Amino acid sequence: CAIRGTSGKSLPINTGELFF. This chain connects TRBV10-3 to TRBJ2-2; 13 nucleotides agree with TRBD2. CDR3 length: 20 amino acids. Germline-derived CDR1 and CDR2 are ENHRY and SYGVKD. Trimming took 6 bases from V and 2 from J; bases not matched to a gene: 15.

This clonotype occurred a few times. The CDR3 spells CASSITFWGNQPQHF. The CDR3 bases are TGTGCCAGTAGTATAACATTCTGGGGGAATCAGCCCCAGCATTTT. The chain carries TRBV19 and TRBJ1-5, with D possibly matching TRBD1 (5 bases). Between the trimmed V and J ends, which lost 2 bases and 4 bases, there was a span of 12 bases. Germline assignment: CDR1 LNHDA and CDR2 SQIVND (reference sequence). The CDR3 length is 15 residues.

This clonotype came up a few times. CDR3 nucleotides: TGTGCCAGCAGCTTCTCCGGGAGCGTATCGGAGACCCAGTACTTC. Protein product: CASSFSGSVSETQYF. This sequence joins TRBV12-3 or TRBV12-4 and TRBJ2-5; D possibly corresponds to TRBD2 (6 bases). V shed 6 bases and J shed 5 bases, with 19 bases lying between them. There are 15 residues in the CDR3.

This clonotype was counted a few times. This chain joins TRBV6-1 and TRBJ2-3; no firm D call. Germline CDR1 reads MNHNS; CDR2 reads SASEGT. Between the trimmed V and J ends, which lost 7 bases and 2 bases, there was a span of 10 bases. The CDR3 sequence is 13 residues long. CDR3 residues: CASTIGATDTQYF. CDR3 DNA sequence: TGTGCCAGCACTATCGGCGCCACAGATACGCAGTATTTT.

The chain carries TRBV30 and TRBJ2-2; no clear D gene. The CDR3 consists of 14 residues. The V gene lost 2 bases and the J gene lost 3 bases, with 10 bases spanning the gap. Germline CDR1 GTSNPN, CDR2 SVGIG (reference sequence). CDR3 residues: CAWSNGGHTGELFF. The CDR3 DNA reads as TGTGCCTGGAGTAACGGCGGTCACACCGGGGAGCTGTTTTTT.

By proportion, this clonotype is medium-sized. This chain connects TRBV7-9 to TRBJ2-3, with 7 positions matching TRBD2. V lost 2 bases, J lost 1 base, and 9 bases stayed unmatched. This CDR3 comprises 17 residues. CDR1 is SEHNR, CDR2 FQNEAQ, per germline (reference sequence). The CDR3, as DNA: TGTGCCAGCAGCTTACCCTTTGGCGGGGGACGCACAGATACGCAGTATTTT. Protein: CASSLPFGGGRTDTQYF.

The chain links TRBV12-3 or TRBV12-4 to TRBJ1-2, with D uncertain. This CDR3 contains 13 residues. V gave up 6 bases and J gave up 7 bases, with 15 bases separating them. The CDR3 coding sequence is TGTGCCAGCAGCCACCCAGGCAGGTCTGGCTACACCTTC. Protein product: CASSHPGRSGYTF.

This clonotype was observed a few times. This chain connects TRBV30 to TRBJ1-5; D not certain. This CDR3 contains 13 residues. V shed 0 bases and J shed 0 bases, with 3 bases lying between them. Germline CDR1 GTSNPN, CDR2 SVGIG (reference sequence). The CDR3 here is CAWSVSSNQPQHF. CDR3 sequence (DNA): TGTGCCTGGAGTGTATCTAGCAATCAGCCCCAGCATTTT.

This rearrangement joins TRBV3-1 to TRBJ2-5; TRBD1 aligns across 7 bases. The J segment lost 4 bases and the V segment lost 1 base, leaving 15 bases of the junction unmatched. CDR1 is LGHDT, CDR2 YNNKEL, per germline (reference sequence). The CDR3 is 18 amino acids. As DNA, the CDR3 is TGTGCCAGCAGCCAAGGGAAGGGGGCGATCCAGCAAGCAGAGACCCAGTACTTC. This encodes CASSQGKGAIQQAETQYF.

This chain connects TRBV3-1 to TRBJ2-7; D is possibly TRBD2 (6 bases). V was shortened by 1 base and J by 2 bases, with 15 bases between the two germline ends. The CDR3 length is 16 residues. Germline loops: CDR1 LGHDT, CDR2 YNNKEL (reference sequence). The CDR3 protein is CASSQVLSGPTYEQYF. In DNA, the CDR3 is TGTGCCAGCAGCCAAGTTTTGAGCGGGCCTACCTACGAGCAGTACTTC.

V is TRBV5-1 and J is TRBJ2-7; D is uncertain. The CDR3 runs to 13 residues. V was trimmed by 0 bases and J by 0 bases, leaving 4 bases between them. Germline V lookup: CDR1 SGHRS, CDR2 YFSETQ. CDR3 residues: CASSLEGSYEQYF. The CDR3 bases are TGCGCCAGCAGCTTGGAGGGCTCCTACGAGCAGTACTTC.

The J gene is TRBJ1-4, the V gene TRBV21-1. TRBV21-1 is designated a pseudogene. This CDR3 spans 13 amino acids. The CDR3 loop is CASSTTSLVRNGF. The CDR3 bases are TGTGCCAGCAGCACTACTAGTCTAGTTCGGAACGGGTTT.

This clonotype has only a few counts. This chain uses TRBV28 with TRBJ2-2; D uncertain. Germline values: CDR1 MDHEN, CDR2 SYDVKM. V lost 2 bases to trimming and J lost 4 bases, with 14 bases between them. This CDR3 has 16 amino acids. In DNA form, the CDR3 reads TGTGCCAGCAGTTTAGGCGCGTTAACCCTCACCGGGGAGCTGTTTTTT. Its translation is CASSLGALTLTGELFF.

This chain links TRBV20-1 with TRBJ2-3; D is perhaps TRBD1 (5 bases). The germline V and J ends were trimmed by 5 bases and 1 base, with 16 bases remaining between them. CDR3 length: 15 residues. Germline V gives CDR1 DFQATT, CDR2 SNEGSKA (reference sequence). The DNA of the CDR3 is TGCAGTGCTTCGGCCTGGGGCCAGGGCACAGATACGCAGTATTTT. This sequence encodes CSASAWGQGTDTQYF.